Following are 27 T cell receptor beta chains from one sample sequenced in a study of blood T cell repertoires in COVID-19. The assay was immunoSEQ multiplex PCR, and TCRdb's table has in-frame clones only and misses some. The data hold 150,000 to 200,000 clones, with over 60% observed a single time. Material: peripheral blood. Every receptor here comes from a woman in her seventies with acute or convalescent COVID-19.

J is TRBJ2-2 and V is TRBV5-1; D is perhaps TRBD1 (5 bases). V lost 1 base, J lost 1 base, and 8 bases lay in between. Germline values: CDR1 SGHRS, CDR2 YFSETQ. The CDR3 covers 15 residues. The CDR3 reads CASSLTGMNTGELFF. The DNA for the CDR3 is TGCGCCAGCAGCTTGACAGGAATGAACACCGGGGAGCTGTTTTTT.

This rearrangement joins TRBV19 to TRBJ1-2, with 7 bases aligning to TRBD1. Germline V gene data show CDR1 as LNHDA and CDR2 as SQIVND (reference sequence). The V segment lost 6 bases and the J segment 4 bases; nucleotides outside the gene matches: 8. There are 14 residues in the CDR3. The CDR3 protein is CASRYQGVGYGYTF. The CDR3 DNA follows: TGTGCCAGTAGATACCAGGGGGTCGGCTATGGCTACACCTTC.

The rearrangement links TRBV7-3 to TRBJ2-2; TRBD2 matches 7 bases. The J segment lost 5 bases and the V segment lost 8 bases, leaving 11 bases of the junction unmatched. The length of the CDR3 is 15 residues. The V gene's germline CDR1 is SGHTA and CDR2 FQGTGA. For the CDR3, the DNA is TGTGCCAGCGCTAAAACGGGGGGATATACCGGGGAGCTGTTTTTT. Its translation is CASAKTGGYTGELFF.

The V and J genes are TRBV27 and TRBJ1-3; TRBD1 might be the D (5 bases). This CDR3 contains 15 residues. Germline V CDR1 and CDR2: MNHEY, SMNVEV (reference sequence). Trimming removed 2 bases from V and 2 bases from J, with 10 bases in between. The CDR3 DNA sequence: TGTGCCAGCAGTTTACAGGGTATCCCTGGAAACACCATATATTTT. It translates to CASSLQGIPGNTIYF.

The rearrangement links TRBV5-1 to TRBJ2-2; D is possibly TRBD2 (5 bases). There are 15 residues in the CDR3. Per the germline V gene, CDR1 is SGHRS and CDR2 is YFSETQ. V was pared by 1 base and J by 2 bases, with 9 bases between. As DNA, the CDR3 is TGCGCCAGCAGCTTGTCCCTAGCCAACACCGGGGAGCTGTTTTTT. It encodes CASSLSLANTGELFF.

This clone was detected many times. The chain carries TRBV7-9 and TRBJ2-5, with TRBD2 matching over 9 bases. Trimming cost V 1 base and J 4 bases; bases outside gene matches: 7. The CDR3 extends over 16 amino acids. CDR1 is SEHNR, CDR2 FQNEAQ, per germline (reference sequence). The CDR3 sequence is CASSLGLAGEVETQYF. DNA for the CDR3: TGTGCCAGCAGCTTAGGGTTAGCGGGAGAGGTAGAGACCCAGTACTTC.

This clone was found once. The chain carries TRBV5-5 and TRBJ2-2; 8 nucleotides match TRBD2. The CDR3 contains 19 residues. V was clipped by 5 bases and J by 4 bases; unmatched bases: 19. CDR1 is SGHKS, CDR2 YYEKEE, per germline (reference sequence). In DNA form, the CDR3 reads TGTGCCAGCAGGCCTTTTCCGGGACTAGGGTATGCGGGCACCGGGGAGCTGTTTTTT. Protein product: CASRPFPGLGYAGTGELFF. Based on the CDR3 plus reference TRBV5-5 and TRBJ2-2, the full variable domain is DAGVTQSPTHLIKTRGQQVTLRCSPISGHKSVSWYQQVLGQGPQFIFQYYEKEERGRGNFPDRFSARQFPNYSSELNVNALLLGDSALYLCASRPFPGLGYAGTGELFFGEGSRLTVL.

The rearrangement uses TRBV5-1 and TRBJ1-1, with 7 positions matching TRBD1. CDR1 and CDR2 (germline): SGHRS, YFSETQ. There are 12 residues in the CDR3. V lost 3 bases to trimming and J lost 10 bases; unmatched junction nucleotides: 6. In DNA form, the CDR3 reads TGCGCCAGCAGCTGGAGTGAGGGGGCAGCTTTCTTT. Its protein product is CASSWSEGAAFF.

This clone occurred once. This sequence joins TRBV6-5 and TRBJ1-2; D is possibly TRBD1 (5 bases). The CDR3 extends over 14 amino acids. In germline, CDR1 is MNHEY, CDR2 SVGAGI. V shed 5 bases and J shed 1 base, with 11 bases lying between them. CDR3 in amino acids: CASSPNRNNYGYTF. The CDR3 DNA follows: TGTGCCAGCAGTCCGAACAGGAATAACTATGGCTACACCTTC.

The V gene is TRBV15, the J gene TRBJ1-6, with TRBD1 matching over 12 bases. J gave up 6 bases and V 3 bases, and 3 bases lay outside the gene matches. The CDR3 is 16 amino acids. The V gene's germline CDR1 is LNHNV and CDR2 YYDKDF (reference sequence). This CDR3 reads CATSRGQGATNSPLHF. The CDR3 DNA sequence: TGTGCCACCAGCAGGGGACAGGGGGCCACTAATTCACCCCTCCACTTT. The variable domain in full, completed from reference TRBV15 and TRBJ1-6, reads DAMVIQNPRYQVTQFGKPVTLSCSQTLNHNVMYWYQQKSSQAPKLLFHYYDKDFNNEADTPDNFQSRRPNTSFCFLDIRSPGLGDTAMYLCATSRGQGATNSPLHFGNGTRLTVT.

DNA of the CDR3: TGCGCCAGCAGCCCGGGACAGGGGGCAACAGATACGCAGTATTTT. Its protein is CASSPGQGATDTQYF. The chain combines TRBV4-1 with TRBJ2-3; the match to TRBD1 covers 12 bases. The CDR3 totals 15 residues. V shed 4 bases, J shed 3 bases, and the junction held 2 bases outside the gene matches. In germline, CDR1 is MGHRA, CDR2 YSYEKL.

In this sample, this clone turned up a few times. The V and J genes are TRBV6-5 and TRBJ1-4, with TRBD1 identical over 7 bases. CDR1 is MNHEY and CDR2 is SVGAGI in the germline V gene. This CDR3 comprises 14 residues. V lost 8 bases to trimming and J lost 2 bases; unmatched junction nucleotides: 5. CDR3 region: CASRQGVTNEKLFF. The CDR3 DNA follows: TGTGCCAGCCGACAGGGTGTGACTAATGAAAAACTGTTTTTT.

This clone was recorded a few times. This chain uses TRBV29-1 with TRBJ1-2; 8 positions match TRBD1. V shed 6 bases and J 5 bases; nucleotides not matched to a gene: 8. In germline, CDR1 is SQVTM, CDR2 ANQGSEA. This CDR3 contains 13 residues. In DNA form, the CDR3 reads TGCAGCGTGGATGGACAGGGAGGTTATGGCTACACCTTC. As protein: CSVDGQGGYGYTF.

The V call is TRBV5-4, the J call TRBJ2-1; 10 bases agree with TRBD2. Germline V lookup: CDR1 SGHNT, CDR2 YYREEE (reference sequence). Trimming removed 5 bases from V and 9 bases from J; junction bases left unmatched: 11. This CDR3 spans 15 amino acids. The CDR3: CASSVSSGSTIEQFF. The DNA of the CDR3 is TGTGCCAGCAGTGTATCTAGCGGGAGTACCATTGAGCAGTTCTTC.

J is TRBJ2-1 and V is TRBV5-4; D is ambiguous. This CDR3 comprises 15 residues. V lost 0 bases and J lost 8, with 15 bases in between. Germline V gene sequence: CDR1 SGHNT, CDR2 YYREEE (reference sequence). CDR3 loop: CASSLGLGVGDEQFF. The CDR3 DNA reads as TGTGCCAGCAGCTTGGGTTTGGGCGTGGGCGATGAGCAGTTCTTC. The variable domain in full, completed from reference TRBV5-4 and TRBJ2-1, reads ETGVTQSPTHLIKTRGQQVTLRCSSQSGHNTVSWYQQALGQGPQFIFQYYREEENGRGNFPPRFSGLQFPNYSSELNVNALELDDSALYLCASSLGLGVGDEQFFGPGTRLTVL.

The V call is TRBV29-1, the J call TRBJ2-3, with 10 nucleotides matching TRBD2. Trimming at V came to 7 bases and at J to 4 bases, leaving 17 bases not matched to a gene. The CDR3 runs 17 residues. Germline V gene data show CDR1 as SQVTM and CDR2 as ANQGSEA. CDR3 protein: CSALVYTTSGKPDTQYF. The DNA for the CDR3 is TGCAGCGCCTTGGTTTACACCACTAGCGGGAAACCAGATACGCAGTATTTT.

The chain carries TRBV7-6 and TRBJ1-6, with D hard to call. V was pared by 1 base and J by 9 bases, with 13 bases between. The CDR3 extends over 15 amino acids. Germline CDR1 and CDR2: SGHVS and FNYEAQ. This CDR3 is CASSLGTTAGSPLHF. The CDR3 DNA reads as TGTGCCAGCAGCTTAGGGACCACGGCGGGTTCACCCCTCCACTTT.

This chain links TRBV19 with TRBJ1-5; D unresolved. CDR3 length: 12 residues. V lost 6 bases and J 4 bases, leaving 7 bases between the germline ends. Germline CDR1 is LNHDA and CDR2 is SQIVND (reference sequence). The CDR3 coding sequence is TGTGCCAGTAGAGGCGGAAATCAGCCCCAGCATTTT. Translated, it gives CASRGGNQPQHF.

The count of this clone is one. The chain uses TRBV12-3 or TRBV12-4 and TRBJ1-4, with D possibly being TRBD1 (5 bases). Trimming removed 3 bases at V and 8 bases at J, with 10 bases between. CDR3 length equals 13 residues. The CDR3 sequence is CASSLQGGEKLFF. CDR3 bases: TGTGCCAGCAGTTTGCAGGGAGGAGAAAAACTGTTTTTT.

This clone was detected only a few times. The chain has TRBV18 and TRBJ2-2, with TRBD1 matching 10 bases. Germline CDR1 is KGHSH and CDR2 is LQKENI. The CDR3 runs 16 residues. V shed 1 base, J shed 4 bases, and the junction held 3 bases outside the gene matches. The CDR3 DNA sequence: TGTGCCAGCTCACCACAGACAGGGGGCGCCACCGGGGAGCTGTTTTTT. Residues: CASSPQTGGATGELFF.

This sequence joins TRBV6-5 and TRBJ1-4; the D gene is possibly TRBD1 (5 bases). Germline values: CDR1 MNHEY, CDR2 SVGAGI. The ends were cut back, 2 bases at V and 3 bases at J, with 13 bases in the middle. The CDR3 contains 16 residues. CDR3 loop: CASSYRAPGPNEKLFF. CDR3 DNA sequence: TGTGCCAGCAGTTACCGAGCCCCAGGGCCTAATGAAAAACTGTTTTTT.

In this sample, this clone turned up once. The V gene is TRBV5-1, the J gene TRBJ1-5; no reliable D call. Germline CDR1 SGHRS, CDR2 YFSETQ. With 0 bases removed from V and 1 base from J, the gap between germline ends came to 5 bases. The CDR3 has 14 amino acids. CDR3 DNA sequence: TGCGCCAGCAGCTTGGGAGAAAGCAATCAGCCCCAGCATTTT. Protein: CASSLGESNQPQHF.

In DNA form, the CDR3 reads TGTGCCAGTAGCATCGGGACTCGGAACACCGGGGAGCTGTTTTTT. The encoded protein is CASSIGTRNTGELFF. V gene TRBV19 combines with J gene TRBJ2-2, with D perhaps matching TRBD2 (6 bases). Germline CDR1 and CDR2: LNHDA and SQIVND (reference sequence). Trimming stripped 6 bases from V and 1 base from J, with 12 bases between. The CDR3 is 15 residues long.

This sequence joins TRBV2 and TRBJ2-7, with 11 bases that match TRBD2. CDR3 length equals 14 residues. Germline-derived CDR1 and CDR2 are SNHLY and FYNNEI. V shed 6 bases, J shed 7 bases, and the junction held 8 bases outside the gene matches. CDR3 residues: CASRATASGGEQYF. Written as DNA, the CDR3 is TGTGCCAGCAGAGCTACGGCTAGCGGGGGGGAGCAGTACTTC.

The chain recombines TRBV19 with TRBJ2-3, with 11 nucleotides matching TRBD2. The CDR3 totals 16 residues. The V segment lost 4 bases and the J segment 3 bases; nucleotides outside the gene matches: 6. Looked up from germline, CDR1 is LNHDA and CDR2 is SQIVND (reference sequence). This CDR3 is CASSRRLAGLTDTQYF. The CDR3 DNA reads TGTGCCAGTAGTAGGAGACTAGCGGGATTGACAGATACGCAGTATTTT.

The V gene is TRBV19, the J gene TRBJ2-1, with D possibly matching TRBD2 (6 bases). Germline V lookup: CDR1 LNHDA, CDR2 SQIVND (reference sequence). With 3 bases removed from V and 5 bases from J, the gap between germline ends came to 26 bases. This CDR3 is built from 19 residues. The CDR3 loop is CASSIQGRYAGMNHNEQFF. In nucleotides, the CDR3 is TGTGCCAGTAGTATCCAGGGCCGTTATGCGGGAATGAACCACAATGAGCAGTTCTTC.

V usage is TRBV9 and J usage is TRBJ1-1; possible D gene TRBD1, 5 bases. Germline V gene lookup returns CDR1 SGDLS and CDR2 YYNGEE. The CDR3 spans 14 residues. The V and J ends lost 0 bases and 6 bases respectively, with 12 bases between them. CDR3 protein: CASSVASQGSEAFF. The DNA of the CDR3 is TGTGCCAGCAGCGTAGCCTCCCAGGGATCTGAAGCTTTCTTT. The whole variable domain, remainder taken from reference TRBV9 and TRBJ1-1, is DSGVTQTPKHLITATGQRVTLRCSPRSGDLSVYWYQQSLDQGLQFLIQYYNGEERAKGNILERFSAQQFPDLHSELNLSSLELGDSALYFCASSVASQGSEAFFGQGTRLTVV.